Here is one T cell receptor beta chain with its context. Its antigen is unidentified. A multiplex PCR was run with 60 Vbeta primers and 13 Jbeta primers. Profiled with immunoSEQ multiplex PCR; TCRdb holds only in-frame clones, not every one. The data hold tens of thousands of clones, with around 80% observed a single time. This sample stems from a study of cytomegalovirus exposure and HLA in healthy donors. On the study more broadly: From donors who were HLA-typed, an early data release held approximately 91 million unique TCRs. Study-level results: Prior analysis indicated that the majority of TCR beta V segments exhibited productivity approximately 87% or approximately 30% of the time. In a later analysis, the majority of CMV-associated beta chains seemingly showed HLA restriction. Published work reported that the classifier diagnosed cytomegalovirus status with high specificity and sensitivity.

Germline V gene data show CDR1 as LNHDA and CDR2 as SQIVND (reference sequence). Trimming pared 9 bases from V and 0 bases from J, leaving 18 bases between. This CDR3 has 16 residues. Sequencing was performed on PBMCs. The receptor's source is a woman under 40 in good health and CMV-seronegative. The genes are TRBV19 and TRBJ1-3; D gene unclear. For the CDR3, the DNA is TGTGCCAGCTCGCGGAACGAGGAGTTCTCTGGAAACACCATATATTTT. Its translation: CASSRNEEFSGNTIYF.